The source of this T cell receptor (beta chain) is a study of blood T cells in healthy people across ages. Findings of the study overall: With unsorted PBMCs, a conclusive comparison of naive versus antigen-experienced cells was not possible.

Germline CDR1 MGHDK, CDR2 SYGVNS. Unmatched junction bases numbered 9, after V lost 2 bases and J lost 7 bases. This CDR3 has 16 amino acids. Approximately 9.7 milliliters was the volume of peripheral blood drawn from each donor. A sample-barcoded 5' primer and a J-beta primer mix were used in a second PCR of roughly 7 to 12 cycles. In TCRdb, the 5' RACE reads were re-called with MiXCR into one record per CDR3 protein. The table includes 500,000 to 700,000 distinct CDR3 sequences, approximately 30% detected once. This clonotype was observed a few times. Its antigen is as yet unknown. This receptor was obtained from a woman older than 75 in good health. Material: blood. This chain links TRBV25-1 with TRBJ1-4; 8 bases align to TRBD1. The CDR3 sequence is CASSETNRGGGEKLFF. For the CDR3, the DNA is TGTGCCAGCAGTGAAACCAACAGGGGGGGAGGTGAAAAACTGTTTTTT. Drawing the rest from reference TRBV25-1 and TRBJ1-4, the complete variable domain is EADIYQTPRYLVIGTGKKITLECSQTMGHDKMYWYQQDPGMELHLIHYSYGVNSTEKGDLSSESTVSRIRTEHFPLTLESARPSHTSQYLCASSETNRGGGEKLFFGSGTQLSVL.